The 13 T cell receptor beta chains reported below all come from one sample, sequenced in a study of cytomegalovirus exposure and HLA in healthy donors. Assay used: immunoSEQ multiplex PCR; TCRdb lists only in-frame clones, some missing. This table holds approximately 150,000 clones, 85% found once. The source material was PBMCs. These receptors were collected from a man aged 25 to 40 in good health and CMV-seropositive.

Points on this clone: A much larger clone lies a single base off, so this may be a read error. The chain uses TRBV6-4 and TRBJ2-3; the match to TRBD2 covers 9 bases. CDR1 MRHNA and CDR2 SNTAGT come from the germline V gene. The CDR3 sequence is 15 residues long. With 4 bases clipped from V and 1 base from J, the junction kept 3 bases outside the gene matches. The CDR3 loop reads CASSGSSGGTDTQYF. CDR3 nucleotides: TGTGCCAGCAGTGGGTCTAGCGGGGGCACAGATACGCAGTATTTT.

The chain recombines TRBV2 with TRBJ1-6, with TRBD1 matching 7 bases. J gave up 10 bases and V 1 base, and 7 bases lay outside the gene matches. CDR3 size: 15 residues. Germline V gene sequence: CDR1 SNHLY, CDR2 FYNNEI. The CDR3 DNA reads as TGTGCCAGCAGTGAAGGACAGGGAATATGGTCACCCCTCCACTTT. Encoded protein: CASSEGQGIWSPLHF.

The V and J genes are TRBV9 and TRBJ2-1; TRBD2 matches at 7 bases. Germline V gene data show CDR1 as SGDLS and CDR2 as YYNGEE. The V gene end was trimmed by 6 bases and the J gene end by 4 bases; junction bases not matched to a gene: 7. The CDR3 sequence is 14 residues long. This CDR3 is CASKRAGEYNEQFF. For the CDR3, the DNA is TGTGCCAGCAAGCGGGCGGGGGAGTACAATGAGCAGTTCTTC.

This clone turned up a few times. The chain couples TRBV6-1 to TRBJ1-5; a weak D match, TRBD1 (6 bases). The ends were cut back, 10 bases at V and 2 bases at J, with 15 bases in the middle. CDR1 MNHNS and CDR2 SASEGT come from the germline V gene. This CDR3 comprises 14 residues. The CDR3 DNA reads TGTGCCACCCAGGGGTTCGGGGGCAATCAGCCCCAGCATTTT. Amino acids: CATQGFGGNQPQHF.

This clone was counted once. The chain joins TRBV30 to TRBJ2-4, with TRBD2 matching over 8 bases. V was clipped by 7 bases and J by 5 bases; unmatched bases: 7. This CDR3 is 13 amino acids long. Germline loops: CDR1 GTSNPN, CDR2 SVGIG (reference sequence). The CDR3 spells CALVIAGQNIQYF. The CDR3 nucleotides read TGTGCCTTGGTAATAGCGGGGCAAAACATTCAGTACTTC.

The rearrangement links TRBV5-1 to TRBJ1-2, with 7 bases aligning to TRBD1. The CDR3 consists of 14 residues. The V gene's germline CDR1 is SGHRS and CDR2 YFSETQ. The V segment lost 5 bases and the J segment 0 bases; nucleotides outside the gene matches: 4. Written as DNA, the CDR3 is TGCGCCAGCAGTGTAGGGGGCCCTAACTATGGCTACACCTTC. Its protein is CASSVGGPNYGYTF.

The chain recombines TRBV6-5 with TRBJ2-1; TRBD1 agrees at 7 bases. CDR1 is MNHEY, CDR2 SVGAGI, per germline. This CDR3 contains 14 residues. The ends lost 6 bases at V and 3 bases at J; junction bases unmatched: 5. The CDR3 protein is CASSEQGFYNEQFF. The DNA for the CDR3 is TGTGCCAGCAGCGAACAGGGGTTCTACAATGAGCAGTTCTTC.

V usage is TRBV11-2 and J usage is TRBJ1-1; 8 bases line up with TRBD1. CDR1 is SGHAT, CDR2 FQNNGV, per germline. This CDR3 region has 14 residues. V gave up 1 base and J gave up 6 bases; unmatched junction bases: 4. The CDR3 DNA reads TGTGCCAGCAGCTTAGGGACAGGGTTACCTGAAGCTTTCTTT. Protein sequence: CASSLGTGLPEAFF.

This chain connects TRBV13 to TRBJ1-2; 11 bases match TRBD1. The CDR3 runs to 13 residues. In germline, CDR1 is PRHDT, CDR2 FYEKMQ (reference sequence). V dropped 3 bases and J dropped 7; count of bases not matched to a gene: 1. The CDR3 protein is CASSFGTGGGYTF. For the CDR3, the DNA is TGTGCCAGCAGCTTCGGGACAGGGGGTGGCTACACCTTC.

The J gene is TRBJ2-7, the V gene TRBV7-2, with D perhaps TRBD2 (7 bases). The CDR3 has 13 amino acids. Per the germline V gene, CDR1 is SGHTA and CDR2 is FQGNSA. V lost 6 bases to trimming and J lost 2 bases, with 11 bases between them. CDR3 loop: CASRRGPAYEQYF. The CDR3 bases are TGTGCCAGCAGGCGGGGGCCTGCCTACGAGCAGTACTTC. Full variable domain (rest looked up from reference TRBV7-2 and TRBJ2-7): GAGVSQSPSNKVTEKGKDVELRCDPISGHTALYWYRQSLGQGLEFLIYFQGNSAPDKSGLPSDRFSAERTGGSVSTLTIQRTQQEDSAVYLCASRRGPAYEQYFGPGTRLTVT.

This clone was detected many times. V gene TRBV5-4 combines with J gene TRBJ2-2; TRBD2 agrees at 8 bases. Per the germline V gene, CDR1 is SGHNT and CDR2 is YYREEE (reference sequence). The V segment lost 6 bases and the J segment 4 bases; nucleotides outside the gene matches: 14. The CDR3 has 17 residues. This chain's CDR3 is CASTRGRGGLSTGELFF. CDR3 sequence (DNA): TGTGCCAGCACCCGTGGTCGCGGGGGGCTCTCCACCGGGGAGCTGTTTTTT.

V and J are TRBV4-1 and TRBJ1-1; maybe TRBD1 (6 bases). V was clipped by 2 bases and J by 2 bases, with 15 bases between them. CDR1 and CDR2 (germline): MGHRA, YSYEKL. The CDR3 length is 16 residues. CDR3 bases: TGCGCCAGCAGCCAACATCCGCACAGGGCTAACACTGAAGCTTTCTTT. Amino acid sequence: CASSQHPHRANTEAFF.

This chain joins TRBV6-5 and TRBJ1-2; tentatively, D is TRBD1 (6 bases). This CDR3 has 15 residues. Deletions cut 0 bases from V and 2 bases from J, with 10 bases between. CDR1 is MNHEY and CDR2 is SVGAGI in the germline V gene. Here the CDR3 reads CASSYSGHLNYGYTF. CDR3 nucleotides: TGTGCCAGCAGTTACTCGGGACATCTGAACTATGGCTACACCTTC.